This record covers a single T cell receptor beta chain. No antigen is known for it. The record originates from a study of shared clonotypes between healthy human individuals. Study-wide results and caveats: Sequencing depth was a factor that was expected to affect clonotype sharing among donors. Sampling covered blood only; tissue repertoires likely differ.

Libraries were prepared by immunoSEQ multiplex PCR; TCRdb keeps only in-frame clonotypes and omits some of them. The repertoire holds 450,000 to 600,000 clones, with roughly 78% as singletons. The CDR3 has 14 amino acids. CDR1 is SEHNR, CDR2 FQNEAQ, per germline (reference sequence). V was trimmed by 3 bases and J by 3 bases, leaving 12 bases between them. The rearrangement links TRBV7-9 to TRBJ2-7; D not resolved. The sequencing input was PBMCs. This receptor was identified in a woman between 35 and 50 years old in good health. Some clones in this sample may be carry-over from other donors' samples. The CDR3 protein is CASSFSGLSYEQYF. The CDR3 region has the DNA TGTGCCAGCAGCTTTTCGGGCCTAAGCTACGAGCAGTACTTC.